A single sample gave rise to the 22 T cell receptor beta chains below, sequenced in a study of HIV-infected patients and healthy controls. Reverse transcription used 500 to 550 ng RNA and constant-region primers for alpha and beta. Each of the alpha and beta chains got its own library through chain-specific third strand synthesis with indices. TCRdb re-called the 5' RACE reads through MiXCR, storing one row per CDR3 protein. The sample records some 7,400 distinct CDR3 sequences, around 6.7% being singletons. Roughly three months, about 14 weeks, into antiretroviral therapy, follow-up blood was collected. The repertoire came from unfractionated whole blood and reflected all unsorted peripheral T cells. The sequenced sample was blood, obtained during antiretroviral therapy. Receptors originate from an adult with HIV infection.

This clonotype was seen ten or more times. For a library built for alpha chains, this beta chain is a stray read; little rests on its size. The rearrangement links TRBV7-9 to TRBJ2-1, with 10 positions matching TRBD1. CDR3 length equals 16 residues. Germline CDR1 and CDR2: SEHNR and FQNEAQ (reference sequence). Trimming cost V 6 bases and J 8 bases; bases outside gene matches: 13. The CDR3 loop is CASSFSTGGLSDEQFF. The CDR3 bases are TGTGCCAGCAGTTTCTCGACAGGGGGCCTGTCAGATGAGCAGTTCTTC.

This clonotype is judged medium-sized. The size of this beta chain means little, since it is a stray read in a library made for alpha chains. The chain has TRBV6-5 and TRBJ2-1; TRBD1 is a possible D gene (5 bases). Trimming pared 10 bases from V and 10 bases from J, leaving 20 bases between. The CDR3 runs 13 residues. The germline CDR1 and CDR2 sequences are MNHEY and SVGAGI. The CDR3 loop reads CATSKGQAAEQFF. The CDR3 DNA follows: TGTGCCACCTCAAAGGGGCAGGCGGCGGAGCAGTTCTTC.

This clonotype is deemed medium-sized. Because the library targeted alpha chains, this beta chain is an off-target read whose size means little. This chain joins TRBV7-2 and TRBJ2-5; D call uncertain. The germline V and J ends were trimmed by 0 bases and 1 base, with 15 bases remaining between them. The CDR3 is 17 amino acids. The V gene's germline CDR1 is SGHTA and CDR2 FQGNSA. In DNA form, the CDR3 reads TGTGCCAGCAGCTTAGCAGGGATAGTTCCAGGCCAAGAGACCCAGTACTTC. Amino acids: CASSLAGIVPGQETQYF. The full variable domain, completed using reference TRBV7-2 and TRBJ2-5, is GAGVSQSPSNKVTEKGKDVELRCDPISGHTALYWYRQSLGQGLEFLIYFQGNSAPDKSGLPSDRFSAERTGGSVSTLTIQRTQQEDSAVYLCASSLAGIVPGQETQYFGPGTRLLVL.

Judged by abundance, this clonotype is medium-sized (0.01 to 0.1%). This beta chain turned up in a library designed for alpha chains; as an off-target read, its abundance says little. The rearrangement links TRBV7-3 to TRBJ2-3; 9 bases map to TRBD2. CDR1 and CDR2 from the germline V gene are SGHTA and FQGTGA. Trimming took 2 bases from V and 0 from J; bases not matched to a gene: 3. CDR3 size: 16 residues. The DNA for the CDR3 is TGTGCCAGCAGCTTAGCTAGCGGGACTAGCACAGATACGCAGTATTTT. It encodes CASSLASGTSTDTQYF. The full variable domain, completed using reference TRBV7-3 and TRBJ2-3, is GAGVSQTPSNKVTEKGKYVELRCDPISGHTALYWYRQSLGQGPEFLIYFQGTGAADDSGLPNDRFFAVRPEGSVSTLKIQRTERGDSAVYLCASSLASGTSTDTQYFGPGTRLTVL.

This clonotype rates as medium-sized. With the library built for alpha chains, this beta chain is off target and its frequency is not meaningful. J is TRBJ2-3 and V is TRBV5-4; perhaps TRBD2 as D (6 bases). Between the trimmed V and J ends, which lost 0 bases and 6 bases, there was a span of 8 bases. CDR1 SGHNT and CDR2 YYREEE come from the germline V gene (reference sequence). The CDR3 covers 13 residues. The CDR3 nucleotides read TGTGCCAGCAGCTTGGCGGGAGCCGATACGCAGTATTTT. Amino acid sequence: CASSLAGADTQYF.

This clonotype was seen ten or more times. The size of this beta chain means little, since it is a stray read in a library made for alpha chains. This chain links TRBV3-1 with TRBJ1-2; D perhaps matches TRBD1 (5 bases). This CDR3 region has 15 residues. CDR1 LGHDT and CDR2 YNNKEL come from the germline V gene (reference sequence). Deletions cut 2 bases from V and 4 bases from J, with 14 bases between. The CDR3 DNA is TGTGCCAGCAGCCAATTTGACAGACGAAGCTATGGCTACACCTTC. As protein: CASSQFDRRSYGYTF.

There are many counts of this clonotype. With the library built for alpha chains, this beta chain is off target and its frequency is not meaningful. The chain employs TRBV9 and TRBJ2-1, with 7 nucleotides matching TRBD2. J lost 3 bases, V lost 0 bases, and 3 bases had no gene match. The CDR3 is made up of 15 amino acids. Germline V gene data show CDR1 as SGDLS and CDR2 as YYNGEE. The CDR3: CASSVAWGGYNEQFF. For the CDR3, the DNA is TGTGCCAGCAGCGTAGCGTGGGGGGGCTACAATGAGCAGTTCTTC.

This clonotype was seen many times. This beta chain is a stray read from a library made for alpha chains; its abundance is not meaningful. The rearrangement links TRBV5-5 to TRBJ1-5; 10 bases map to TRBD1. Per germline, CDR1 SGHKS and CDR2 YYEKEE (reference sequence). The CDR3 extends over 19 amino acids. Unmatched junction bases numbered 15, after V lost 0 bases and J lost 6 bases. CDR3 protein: CASSLGFGRFGQGVQPQHF. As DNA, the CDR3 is TGTGCCAGCAGCTTGGGTTTCGGTCGGTTCGGACAGGGGGTTCAGCCCCAGCATTTT.

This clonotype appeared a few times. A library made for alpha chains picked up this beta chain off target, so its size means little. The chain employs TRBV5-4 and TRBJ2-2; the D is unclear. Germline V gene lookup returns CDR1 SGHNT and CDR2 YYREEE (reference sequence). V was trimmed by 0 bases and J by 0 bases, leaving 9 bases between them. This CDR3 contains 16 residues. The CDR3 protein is CASSLEVSTNTGELFF. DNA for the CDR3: TGTGCCAGCAGCTTGGAGGTCAGCACGAACACCGGGGAGCTGTTTTTT.

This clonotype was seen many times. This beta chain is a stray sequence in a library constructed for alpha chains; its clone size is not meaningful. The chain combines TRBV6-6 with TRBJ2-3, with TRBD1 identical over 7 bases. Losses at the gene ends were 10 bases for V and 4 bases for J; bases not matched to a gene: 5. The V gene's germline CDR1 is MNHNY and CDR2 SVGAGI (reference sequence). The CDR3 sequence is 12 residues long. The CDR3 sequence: CATRQGADTQYF. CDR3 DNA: TGTGCCACTCGACAGGGTGCAGATACGCAGTATTTT.

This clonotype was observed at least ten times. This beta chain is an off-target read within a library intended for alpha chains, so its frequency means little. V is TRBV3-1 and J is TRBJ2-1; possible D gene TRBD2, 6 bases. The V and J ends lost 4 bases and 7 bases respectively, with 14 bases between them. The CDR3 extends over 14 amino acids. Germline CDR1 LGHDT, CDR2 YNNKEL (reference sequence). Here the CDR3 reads CASSLPGTPNEQFF. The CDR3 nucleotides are TGTGCCAGCAGCCTTCCCGGGACTCCGAATGAGCAGTTCTTC.

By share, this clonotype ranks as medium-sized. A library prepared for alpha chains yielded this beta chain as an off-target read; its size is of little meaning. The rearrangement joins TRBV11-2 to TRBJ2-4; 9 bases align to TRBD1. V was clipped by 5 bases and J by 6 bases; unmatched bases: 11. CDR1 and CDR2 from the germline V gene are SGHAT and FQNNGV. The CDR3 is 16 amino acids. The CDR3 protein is CASSTWDRALGNIQYF. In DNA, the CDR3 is TGTGCCAGCAGCACTTGGGACAGGGCACTGGGAAACATTCAGTACTTC.

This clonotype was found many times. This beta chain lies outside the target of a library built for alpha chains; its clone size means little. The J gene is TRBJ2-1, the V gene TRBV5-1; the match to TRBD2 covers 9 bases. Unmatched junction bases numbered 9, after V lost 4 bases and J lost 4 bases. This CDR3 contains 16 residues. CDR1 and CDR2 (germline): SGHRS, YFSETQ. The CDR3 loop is CASSIGGTSSYNEQFF. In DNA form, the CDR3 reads TGCGCCAGCAGCATTGGAGGGACTAGCAGTTACAATGAGCAGTTCTTC.

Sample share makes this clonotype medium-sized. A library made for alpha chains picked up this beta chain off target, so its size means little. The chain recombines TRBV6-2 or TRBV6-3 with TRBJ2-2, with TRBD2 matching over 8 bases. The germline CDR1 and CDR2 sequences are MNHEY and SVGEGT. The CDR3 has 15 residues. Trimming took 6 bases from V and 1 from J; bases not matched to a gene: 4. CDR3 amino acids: CASSLLAENTGELFF. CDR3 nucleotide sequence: TGTGCCAGCAGCCTACTAGCGGAGAACACCGGGGAGCTGTTTTTT.

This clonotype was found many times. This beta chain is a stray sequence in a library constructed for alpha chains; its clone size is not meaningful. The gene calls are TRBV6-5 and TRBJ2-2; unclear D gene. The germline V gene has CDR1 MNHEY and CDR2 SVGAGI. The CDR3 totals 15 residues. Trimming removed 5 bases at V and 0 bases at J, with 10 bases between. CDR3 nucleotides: TGTGCCAGCAGTCCCGAGATCGCGAACACCGGGGAGCTGTTTTTT. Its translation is CASSPEIANTGELFF.

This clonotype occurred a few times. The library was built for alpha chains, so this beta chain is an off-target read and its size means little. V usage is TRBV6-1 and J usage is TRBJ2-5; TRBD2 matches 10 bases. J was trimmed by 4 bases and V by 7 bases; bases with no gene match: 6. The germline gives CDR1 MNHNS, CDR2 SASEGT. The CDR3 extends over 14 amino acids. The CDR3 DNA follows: TGTGCCAGCAACAGCGGGAGGGCCGGAGAGACCCAGTACTTC. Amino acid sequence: CASNSGRAGETQYF.

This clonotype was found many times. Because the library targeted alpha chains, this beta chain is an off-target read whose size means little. In DNA, the CDR3 is TGTGCCACCGAAGGGACAGGAACATACGAGCAGTACTTC. Translation: CATEGTGTYEQYF. This sequence joins TRBV19 and TRBJ2-7; 8 positions agree with TRBD1. After removal of 10 bases from V and 4 bases from J, the junction contained 9 bases not matched to a gene. The CDR3 covers 13 residues. CDR1 LNHDA and CDR2 SQIVND come from the germline V gene (reference sequence).

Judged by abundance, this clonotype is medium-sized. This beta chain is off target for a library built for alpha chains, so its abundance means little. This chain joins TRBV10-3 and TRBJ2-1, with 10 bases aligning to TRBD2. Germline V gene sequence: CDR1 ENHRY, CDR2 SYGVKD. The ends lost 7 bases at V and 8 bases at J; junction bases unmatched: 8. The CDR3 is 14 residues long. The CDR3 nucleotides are TGTGCCATCAAAAGCGGGGGGGCCCCCCATGAGCAGTTCTTC. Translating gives CAIKSGGAPHEQFF.

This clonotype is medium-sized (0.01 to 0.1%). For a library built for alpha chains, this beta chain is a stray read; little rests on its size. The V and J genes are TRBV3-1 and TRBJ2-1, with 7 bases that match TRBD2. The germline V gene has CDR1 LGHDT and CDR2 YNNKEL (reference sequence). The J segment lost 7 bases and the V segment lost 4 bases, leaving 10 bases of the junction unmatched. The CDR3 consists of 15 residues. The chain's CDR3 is CASSPLARGRNEQFF. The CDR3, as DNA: TGTGCCAGCAGCCCACTAGCGAGAGGAAGGAATGAGCAGTTCTTC.

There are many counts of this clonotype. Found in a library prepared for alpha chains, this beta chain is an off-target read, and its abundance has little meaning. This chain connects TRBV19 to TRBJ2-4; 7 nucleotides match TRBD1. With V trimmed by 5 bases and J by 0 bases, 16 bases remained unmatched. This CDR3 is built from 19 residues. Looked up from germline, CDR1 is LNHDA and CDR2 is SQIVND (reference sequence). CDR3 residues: CASSGGQLTTKLAKNIQYF. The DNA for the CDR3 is TGTGCCAGTAGTGGGGGACAGCTCACAACTAAATTAGCCAAAAACATTCAGTACTTC. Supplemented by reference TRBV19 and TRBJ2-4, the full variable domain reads DGGITQSPKYLFRKEGQNVTLSCEQNLNHDAMYWYRQDPGQGLRLIYYSQIVNDFQKGDIAEGYSVSREKKESFPLTVTSAQKNPTAFYLCASSGGQLTTKLAKNIQYFGAGTRLSVL.

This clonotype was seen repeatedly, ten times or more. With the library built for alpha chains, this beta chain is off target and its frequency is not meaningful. The CDR3 DNA reads TGTGCCAGTAGTATTATGGGAACTGAAGCTTTCTTT. Translation: CASSIMGTEAFF. The gene calls are TRBV19 and TRBJ1-1; the D is unclear. CDR1 and CDR2 from the germline V gene are LNHDA and SQIVND (reference sequence). The length of the CDR3 is 12 residues. V lost 3 bases and J 5 bases, leaving 7 bases between the germline ends.

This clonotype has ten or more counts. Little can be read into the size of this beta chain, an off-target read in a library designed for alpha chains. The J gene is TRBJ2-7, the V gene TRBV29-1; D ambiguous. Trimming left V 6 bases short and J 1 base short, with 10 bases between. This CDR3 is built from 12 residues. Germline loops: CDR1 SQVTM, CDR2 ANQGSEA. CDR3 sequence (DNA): TGCAGCGTGGTGGACGTGTCCTACGAGCAGTACTTC. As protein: CSVVDVSYEQYF.